A selection of T cell receptor beta chains follows, all from one sample in a study of blood T cell repertoires in COVID-19. Produced via immunoSEQ multiplex PCR; TCRdb's table is partial and in-frame only. The data show 150,000 to 200,000 clones, around 80% seen once. The sample was peripheral blood. These receptors originate from a woman in her seventies with COVID-19, enrolled during active disease. The CDR3 runs from the conserved cysteine through the conserved F or W. The order of the fields is V gene, D gene, CDR3 length, J gene, clone size, CDR3 DNA, CDR3 protein. D genes are given only for firm matches. The listing skips clone size in some rows; elsewhere it reads once, few, many or a size class.

TRBV27	NA	12	TRBJ1-1	NA	TGTGCCAGCACCCCCCCACAGCCTGAAGCTTTCTTT	CASTPPQPEAFF
TRBV14	NA	18	TRBJ1-2	once	TGTGCCAGCAGCCCTGCCACCGGGACACCGGTTAGGATCTATGGCTACACCTTC	CASSPATGTPVRIYGYTF
TRBV11-2	NA	14	TRBJ1-1	NA	TGTGCCAGCAGCCTAGCTTCTGTGAACACTGAAGCTTTCTTT	CASSLASVNTEAFF
TRBV30	NA	16	TRBJ2-2	NA	TGTGCCTGGAGTGTACCCAGCCGACGGGGTTCCGTGGAGCTGTTTTTT	CAWSVPSRRGSVELFF
TRBV5-4	TRBD1	15	TRBJ2-3	NA	TGTGCCAGCAGCCCAGGGGGACCTAGCACAGATACGCAGTATTTT	CASSPGGPSTDTQYF
TRBV2	TRBD1	13	TRBJ1-6	NA	TGTGCCAGTGACAGGGGGTTCGATTCACCCCTCCACTTT	CASDRGFDSPLHF
TRBV6-2/TRBV6-3	TRBD1	21	TRBJ1-5	few	TGTGCCAGCAGTTACTCACGAGGGGGACAGGGGGTTCTTTATAGCAATCAGCCCCAGCATTTT	CASSYSRGGQGVLYSNQPQHF
TRBV19	NA	13	TRBJ2-1	NA	TGTGCCAGTAGTCCTTTATCCTACAATGAGCAGTTCTTC	CASSPLSYNEQFF
TRBV10-1	NA	12	TRBJ1-2	NA	TGCGCCAGCAGTGTAGGGGTTGGCGGCTACACCTTC	CASSVGVGGYTF
TRBV9	NA	13	TRBJ2-7	NA	TGTGCCAGCAGCGTAGCAGACTCCTACGAGCAGTACTTC	CASSVADSYEQYF
TRBV28	NA	16	TRBJ1-5	NA	TGTGCCAGCAGTCGCCGCGGGGGGTCGGGCAATCAGCCCCAGCATTTT	CASSRRGGSGNQPQHF
TRBV28	NA	14	TRBJ1-5	NA	TGTGCCAGCAGCCTTTATGCGAGCAATCAGCCCCAGCATTTT	CASSLYASNQPQHF
TRBV6-5	TRBD1	14	TRBJ1-2	once	TGTGCCAGCAGTTGGACAGGCGACTCCTGGGGCTACACCTTC	CASSWTGDSWGYTF
TRBV7-9	NA	11	TRBJ1-1	NA	TGTGCCAGCAGGGGCGTGACTGAAGCTTTCTTT	CASRGVTEAFF
TRBV25-1	TRBD1	17	TRBJ2-6	NA	TGTGCCAGCAACTCCCGGGACAGCTCCTCTGGGGCCAACGTCCTGACTTTC	CASNSRDSSSGANVLTF
TRBV19	TRBD2	13	TRBJ2-1	NA	TGTGCCACTGGGGGGGAGTCCTACAATGAGCAGTTCTTC	CATGGESYNEQFF
TRBV30	NA	14	TRBJ1-4	NA	TGTGCCTGGGGGCGAGGGAATATTAATGAAAAACTGTTTTTT	CAWGRGNINEKLFF
TRBV6-1	NA	13	TRBJ1-1	NA	TGTGCCAGCAGTGAAAGGGGGACATTCGAAGCTTTCTTT	CASSERGTFEAFF
TRBV14	TRBD1	14	TRBJ1-2	NA	TGTGCCAGCAGCCAACAGGGGGCAAGCTCGGGCTACACCTTC	CASSQQGASSGYTF
TRBV7-2	TRBD2	12	TRBJ2-3	NA	TGTGCCAGCAGCTTAGTGAGCGGGATGCGGTATTTT	CASSLVSGMRYF
TRBV7-9	NA	11	TRBJ2-7	once	TGTGCCAGCAGCTTGGAGAACGAGCAGTACTTC	CASSLENEQYF
TRBV11-2	NA	13	TRBJ1-5	NA	TGTGCCAGCAGCTTAGACAGGAATCAGCCCCAGCATTTT	CASSLDRNQPQHF
TRBV5-1	TRBD1	16	TRBJ2-1	NA	TGCGCCCGCAGCTTGGGGGGACAGGGGGCGAACAATGAGCAGTTCTTC	CARSLGGQGANNEQFF
TRBV11-2	TRBD1	16	TRBJ1-1	NA	TGTGCCAGCAGCCAGGGGGGGACAGGGGTGAACACTGAAGCTTTCTTT	CASSQGGTGVNTEAFF
TRBV11-2	TRBD1	16	TRBJ2-5	NA	TGTGCCAGCAGCTTAGATATACAGGGGGGCCAAGAGACCCAGTACTTC	CASSLDIQGGQETQYF
TRBV5-5	TRBD1	15	TRBJ1-5	NA	TGTGCCAGCAGCGCCGGACAGGGGGCCTCTCAGCCCCAGCATTTT	CASSAGQGASQPQHF
TRBV20-1	NA	14	TRBJ1-6	NA	TGCAGTGCTAGTTACAGCCAGGGGAATTCACCCCTCCACTTT	CSASYSQGNSPLHF
TRBV7-2	TRBD1	14	TRBJ1-2	NA	TGTGCCAGCAGCCCGAGCCCAGGGGGCTATGGCTACACCTTC	CASSPSPGGYGYTF
TRBV9	NA	15	TRBJ1-4	NA	TGTGCCAGCAGCGTTACAGGGACGACTAATGAAAAACTGTTTTTT	CASSVTGTTNEKLFF
TRBV3-1/TRBV3-2	TRBD2	16	TRBJ2-7	NA	TGTGCCAGCAGCTCGAATAGCGGGTGGGAGACCTACGAGCAGTACTTC	CASSSNSGWETYEQYF